This T cell receptor beta chain came from a study of T cells in lung cancer brain metastases (dated by TCRdb to between 2018 and 2020). In terms of the full investigation: Of the roughly 22 patients, 15 to 17 had a history of tobacco use, with a median of approximately 40 pack-years. About 90% of the roughly 20 patients received no interval therapy between primary and metastasis resection. The primary and brain metastasis specimens were acquired a median of around 11 months apart. TCR beta CDR3 repertoires were compared between fully resected primary non-small cell lung cancers and paired brain metastases. The cohort comprised around 20 patients contributing 40 specimens, one primary lung lesion and one brain metastasis each. Patients had a median age at first diagnosis of 55 to 70 years, with 8 or 9 males and fewer than twelve females. The average DNA integrity number was 3.5 to 4 in both primary and metastatic specimens, and the two sites did not differ significantly.

Between roughly 2 and 5.5 ug genomic DNA was input per sample, with paired samples receiving equal DNA input. TCR beta libraries were built with the immunoSEQ hsTCRbeta Kit using multiplexed V and J gene primers in two PCR steps. Pooled libraries, together with positive and negative controls, were sequenced on an Illumina MiSeq with a 100-cycle paired-end protocol. The authors' pipeline ran thus. Raw data were processed by the immunoSEQ vendor into normalized, annotated TCR beta repertoire reports. Richness was counted as unique clones by nucleotide sequence, and total richness was extrapolated with the iChao1 and Efron-Thisted estimators. Paired lesions were characterized and compared using Pielou's evenness, Simpson's index, top-ten clone proportional abundance, and the Morisita overlap index. This immuneACCESS table, as held by TCRdb, lists in-frame sequences with V and J called but not all clones. Of the missing ones, under half trace to an unresolved V gene in checked studies; the others have no known cause. That table is the source of V, J and clone size, and D and trimming were worked out from the DNA. The sample contains some 3,300 clones, about 86% of them found a single time. The biggest ten clones account for approximately 5% of the sample.

Patients had resection either for delayed recurrence of a solitary brain metastasis or for synchronous oligometastatic disease. To avoid including cancers other than NSCLC, any patient with a history of multiple malignancies was excluded. Tumor areas were macrodissected from 4 or 5 deparaffinized approximately 9.2 um unstained sections under guidance from marked H&E slides. Every specimen was formalin-fixed and paraffin-embedded (FFPE). The AllPrep DNA/RNA FFPE Kit was used for extraction of genomic DNA. Overall results and qualifications from the work: The ten most abundant clones made up a significantly larger repertoire fraction in brain metastases than primaries, suggesting clonal expansion. Significantly fewer unique productive clones were found in brain metastases than in paired primaries (median around 1,500 versus 5,000). Most clones were specific to a single lesion, and paired lesions overlapped only to a limited degree (mean Morisita index 0.23). The study could not control for the effects of preoperative corticosteroids on T cell infiltration in brain metastases. Retrieval of the complete infiltrating T cell repertoire may have been prevented by DNA fragmentation in FFPE samples.

About this clone itself: Its antigen is unknown. No base quality information exists; no much larger clone differs at one position.

The CDR3 measures 14 amino acids from cysteine to phenylalanine. Of the read, only the CDR3 DNA is kept; its 42 bases are in frame from base 1. V ends up 5 bases short and J 4 bases short, with an unmatched junction base count of 7. As encoded in the germline V gene, CDR1 is MRHNA while CDR2 is SNTAGT. This sequence uses TRBV6-4 and TRBJ1-1; TRBD1 fits 7 bases in the junction. This TCR was recovered from a woman aged 50 to 60 with non-small cell lung cancer. The sample was tumor tissue from the primary lung tumor. In light of the paper, this sample's cell subset or site label describes: primary lung cancer lesion. The DNA reads TGTGCCAGCAGTATACAGGGGACGGGCACTGAAGCTTTCTTT. Translated, this is CASSIQGTGTEAFF.